Listed below are T cell receptor beta chains from one sample, sequenced in a study of T-cell memory formation after mild COVID-19. TCRdb reprocessed the 5' RACE reads via MiXCR and lists one record per CDR3 protein. The sample lists about 140,000 distinct CDR3 sequences, about 14% occurring once. The specimen sequenced was PBMCs or a T cell subset sorted from them (not recorded which). These receptors were collected from an adult woman who had mild COVID-19 (a few samples of this study predate the infection). Cell type and time point are not known. Both conserved end residues are part of each CDR3.

TRBV5-4	TRBJ2-3	CASNSWARGRGGPDTQYF
TRBV27	TRBJ1-5	CASSFNRDQPQHF
TRBV5-1	TRBJ2-5	CASSLVLGAPSGEETQYF
TRBV12-3/TRBV12-4	TRBJ2-5	CASSPPGLAGHTRQETQYF
TRBV14	TRBJ2-7	CASSQVLGGAYEQYF
TRBV18	TRBJ2-3	CASSPGTGGRGTDTQYF
TRBV7-8	TRBJ1-4	CASSLEPAGRGGKLFF
TRBV6-5	TRBJ1-1	CASSLMTGGYTEAFF
TRBV7-6	TRBJ2-2	CASSLGSMGLELFF
TRBV6-5	TRBJ1-1	CASPPQGSTEAFF